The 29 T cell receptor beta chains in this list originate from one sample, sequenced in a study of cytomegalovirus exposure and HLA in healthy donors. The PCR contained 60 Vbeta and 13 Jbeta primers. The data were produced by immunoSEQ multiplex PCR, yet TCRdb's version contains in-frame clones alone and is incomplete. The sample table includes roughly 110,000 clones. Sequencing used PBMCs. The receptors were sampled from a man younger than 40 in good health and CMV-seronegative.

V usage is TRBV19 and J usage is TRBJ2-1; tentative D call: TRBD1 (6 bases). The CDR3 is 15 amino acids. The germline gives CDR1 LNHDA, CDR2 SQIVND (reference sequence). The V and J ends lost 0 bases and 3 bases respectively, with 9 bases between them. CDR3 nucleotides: TGTGCCAGTAGTATAGAAGGGGGACACTACAATGAGCAGTTCTTC. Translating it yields CASSIEGGHYNEQFF.

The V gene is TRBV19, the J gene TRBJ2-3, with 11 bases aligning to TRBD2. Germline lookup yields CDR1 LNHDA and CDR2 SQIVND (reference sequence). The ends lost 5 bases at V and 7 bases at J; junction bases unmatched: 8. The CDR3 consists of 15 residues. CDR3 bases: TGTGCCAGTAGTCCGATAGCGGGGGGGCTGTATACGCAGTATTTT. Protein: CASSPIAGGLYTQYF.

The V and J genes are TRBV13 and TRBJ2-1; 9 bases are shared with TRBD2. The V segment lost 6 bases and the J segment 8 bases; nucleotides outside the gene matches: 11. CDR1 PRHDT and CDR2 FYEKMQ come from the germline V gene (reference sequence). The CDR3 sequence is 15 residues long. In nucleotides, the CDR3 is TGTGCCAGCAGTGTTAGGAGCGGGGGGCAGCATGAGCAGTTCTTC. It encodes CASSVRSGGQHEQFF.

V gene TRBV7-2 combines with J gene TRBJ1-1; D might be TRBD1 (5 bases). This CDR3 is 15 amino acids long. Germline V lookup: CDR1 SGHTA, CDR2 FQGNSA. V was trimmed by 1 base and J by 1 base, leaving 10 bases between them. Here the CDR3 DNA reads TGTGCCAGCAGCTTAGTAAGACAGCGGAACACTGAAGCTTTCTTT. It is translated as CASSLVRQRNTEAFF.

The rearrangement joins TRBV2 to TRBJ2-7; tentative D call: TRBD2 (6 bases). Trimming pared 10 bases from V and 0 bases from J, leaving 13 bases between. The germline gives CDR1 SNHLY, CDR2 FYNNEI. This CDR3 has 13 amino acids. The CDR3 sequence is CATEEGDSYEQYF. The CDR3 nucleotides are TGTGCCACCGAGGAGGGCGACTCCTACGAGCAGTACTTC.

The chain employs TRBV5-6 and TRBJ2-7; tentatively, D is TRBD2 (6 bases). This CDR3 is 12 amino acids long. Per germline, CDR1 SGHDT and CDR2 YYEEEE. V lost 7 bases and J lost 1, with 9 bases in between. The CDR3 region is CASSGVSYEQYF. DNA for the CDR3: TGTGCCAGCTCGGGAGTTTCCTACGAGCAGTACTTC.

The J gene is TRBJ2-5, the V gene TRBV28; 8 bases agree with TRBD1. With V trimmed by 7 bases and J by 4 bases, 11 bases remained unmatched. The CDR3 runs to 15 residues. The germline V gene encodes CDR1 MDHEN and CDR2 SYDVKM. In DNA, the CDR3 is TGTGCCAGCAATTCCCAGTCAGGGGGCGCAGAGACCCAGTACTTC. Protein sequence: CASNSQSGGAETQYF.

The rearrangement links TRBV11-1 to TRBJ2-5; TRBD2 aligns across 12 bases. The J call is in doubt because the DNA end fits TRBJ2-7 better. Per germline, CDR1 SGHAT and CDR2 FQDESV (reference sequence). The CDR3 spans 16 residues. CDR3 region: CASSLATSGGTYEQYF. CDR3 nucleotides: TGTGCCAGCAGCTTAGCGACTAGCGGGGGAACCTACGAGCAGTACTTC.

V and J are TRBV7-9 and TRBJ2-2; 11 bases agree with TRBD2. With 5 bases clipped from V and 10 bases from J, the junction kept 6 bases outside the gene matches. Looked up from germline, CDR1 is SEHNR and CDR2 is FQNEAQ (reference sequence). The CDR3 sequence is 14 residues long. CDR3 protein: CASSTGTSGLELFF. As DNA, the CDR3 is TGTGCCAGCAGCACCGGGACTAGCGGACTGGAGCTGTTTTTT.

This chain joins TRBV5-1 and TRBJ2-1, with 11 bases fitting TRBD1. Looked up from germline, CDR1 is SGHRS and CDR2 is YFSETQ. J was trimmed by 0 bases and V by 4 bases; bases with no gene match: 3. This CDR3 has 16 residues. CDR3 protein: CASSLGTGGSYNEQFF. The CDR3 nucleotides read TGCGCCAGCAGCCTCGGGACAGGGGGCTCCTACAATGAGCAGTTCTTC.

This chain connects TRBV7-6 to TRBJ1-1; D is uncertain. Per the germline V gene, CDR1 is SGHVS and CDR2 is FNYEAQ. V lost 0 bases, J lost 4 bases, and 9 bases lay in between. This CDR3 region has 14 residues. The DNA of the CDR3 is TGTGCCAGCAGCTTAGCTGGTTACGGCACTGAAGCTTTCTTT. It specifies CASSLAGYGTEAFF. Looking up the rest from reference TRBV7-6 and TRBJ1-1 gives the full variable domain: GAGVSQSPRYKVTKRGQDVALRCDPISGHVSLYWYRQALGQGPEFLTYFNYEAQQDKSGLPNDRFSAERPEGSISTLTIQRTEQRDSAMYRCASSLAGYGTEAFFGQGTRLTVV.

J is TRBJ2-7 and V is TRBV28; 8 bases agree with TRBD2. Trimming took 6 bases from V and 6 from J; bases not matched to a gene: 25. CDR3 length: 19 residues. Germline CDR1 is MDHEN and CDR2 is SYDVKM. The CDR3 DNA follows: TGTGCCAGCAGCCCTGTTGGTGGAGGGCGGGAGGTTGGGATGGCCGAGCAGTACTTC. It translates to CASSPVGGGREVGMAEQYF.

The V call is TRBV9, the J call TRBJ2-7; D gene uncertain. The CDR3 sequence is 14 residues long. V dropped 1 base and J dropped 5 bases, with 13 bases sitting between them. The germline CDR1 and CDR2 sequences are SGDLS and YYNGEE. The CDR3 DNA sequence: TGTGCCAGCAGCGTACGTCCAGGTCCGGACGAGCAGTACTTC. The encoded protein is CASSVRPGPDEQYF.

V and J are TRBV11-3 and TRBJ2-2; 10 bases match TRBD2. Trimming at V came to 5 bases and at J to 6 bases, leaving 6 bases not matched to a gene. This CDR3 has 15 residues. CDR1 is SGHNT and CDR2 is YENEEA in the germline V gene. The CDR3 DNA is TGTGCCAGCAGCACCGGGACTAGCGAAGCCGGGGAGCTGTTTTTT. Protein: CASSTGTSEAGELFF.

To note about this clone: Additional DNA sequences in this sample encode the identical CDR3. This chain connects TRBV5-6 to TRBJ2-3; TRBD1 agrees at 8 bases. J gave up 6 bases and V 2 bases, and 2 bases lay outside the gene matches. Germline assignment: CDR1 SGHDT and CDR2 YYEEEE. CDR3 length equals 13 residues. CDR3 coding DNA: TGTGCCAGCAGCTTCCAGGGGGCGGATACGCAGTATTTT. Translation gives CASSFQGADTQYF.

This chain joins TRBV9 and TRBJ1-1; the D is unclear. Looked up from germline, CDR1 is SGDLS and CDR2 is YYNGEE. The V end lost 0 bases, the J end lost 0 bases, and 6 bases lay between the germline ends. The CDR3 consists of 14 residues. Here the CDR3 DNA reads TGTGCCAGCAGCGTAGGGCATATGAACACTGAAGCTTTCTTT. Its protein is CASSVGHMNTEAFF.

The CDR3, as DNA: TGTGCCAGCAGCTTGGCTGCCAGCTCCTACGAGCAGTACTTC. It encodes CASSLAASSYEQYF. This chain joins TRBV5-6 and TRBJ2-7, with no clear D. This CDR3 has 14 amino acids. Per the germline V gene, CDR1 is SGHDT and CDR2 is YYEEEE. V was cut by 0 bases and J by 0 bases, with 7 bases left in between. Full variable domain (remainder filled in from reference TRBV5-6 and TRBJ2-7): DAGVTQSPTHLIKTRGQQVTLRCSPKSGHDTVSWYQQALGQGPQFIFQYYEEEERQRGNFPDRFSGHQFPNYSSELNVNALLLGDSALYLCASSLAASSYEQYFGPGTRLTVT.

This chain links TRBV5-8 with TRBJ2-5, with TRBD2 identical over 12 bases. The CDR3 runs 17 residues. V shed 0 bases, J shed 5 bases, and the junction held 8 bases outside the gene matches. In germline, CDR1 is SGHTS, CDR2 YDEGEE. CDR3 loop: CASSLAASGGAGETQYF. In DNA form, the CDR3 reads TGTGCCAGCAGCTTGGCGGCTAGCGGGGGGGCCGGGGAGACCCAGTACTTC.

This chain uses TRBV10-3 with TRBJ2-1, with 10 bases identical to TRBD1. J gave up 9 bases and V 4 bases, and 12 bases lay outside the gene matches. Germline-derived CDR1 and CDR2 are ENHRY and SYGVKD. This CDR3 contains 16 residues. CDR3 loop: CAISGGTGASAGEQFF. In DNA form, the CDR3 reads TGTGCCATCAGTGGAGGGACAGGGGCAAGTGCGGGTGAGCAGTTCTTC.

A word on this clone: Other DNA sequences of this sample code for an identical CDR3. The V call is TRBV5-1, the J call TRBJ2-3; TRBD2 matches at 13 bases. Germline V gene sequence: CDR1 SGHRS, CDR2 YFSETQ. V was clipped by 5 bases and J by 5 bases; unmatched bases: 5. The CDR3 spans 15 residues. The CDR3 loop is CASSFGTSGEDTQYF. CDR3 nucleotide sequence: TGCGCCAGCAGTTTTGGGACTAGCGGGGAAGATACGCAGTATTTT.

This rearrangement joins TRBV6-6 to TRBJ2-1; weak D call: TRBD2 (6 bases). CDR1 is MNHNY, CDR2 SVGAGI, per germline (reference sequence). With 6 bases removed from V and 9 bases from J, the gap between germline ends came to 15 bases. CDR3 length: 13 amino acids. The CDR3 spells CASSRRDSGEQFF. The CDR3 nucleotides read TGTGCCAGCAGCCGCCGGGATAGCGGTGAGCAGTTCTTC.

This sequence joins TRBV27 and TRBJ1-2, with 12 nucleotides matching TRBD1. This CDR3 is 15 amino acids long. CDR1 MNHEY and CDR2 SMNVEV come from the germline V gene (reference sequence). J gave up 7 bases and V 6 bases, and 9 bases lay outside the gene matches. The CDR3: CASREAGTGGSGYTF. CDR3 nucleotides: TGTGCCAGCAGAGAGGCCGGGACAGGGGGCTCTGGCTACACCTTC.

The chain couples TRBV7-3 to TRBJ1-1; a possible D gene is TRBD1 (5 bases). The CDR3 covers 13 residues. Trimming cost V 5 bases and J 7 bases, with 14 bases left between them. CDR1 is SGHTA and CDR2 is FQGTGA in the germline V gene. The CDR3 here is CASSPGAGGEAFF. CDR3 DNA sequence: TGTGCCAGCAGCCCTGGCGCCGGGGGTGAAGCTTTCTTT.

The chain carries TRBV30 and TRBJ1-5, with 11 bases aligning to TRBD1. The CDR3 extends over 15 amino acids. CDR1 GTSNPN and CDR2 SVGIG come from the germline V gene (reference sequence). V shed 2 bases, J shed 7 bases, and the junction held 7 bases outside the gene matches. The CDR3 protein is CAWSSRTGGRQPQHF. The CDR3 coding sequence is TGTGCCTGGAGTTCCAGGACAGGGGGCAGACAGCCCCAGCATTTT.

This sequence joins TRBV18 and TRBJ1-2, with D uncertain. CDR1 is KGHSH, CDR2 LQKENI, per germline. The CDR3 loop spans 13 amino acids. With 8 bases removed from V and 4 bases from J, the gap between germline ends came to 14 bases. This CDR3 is CASLDEGLYGYTF. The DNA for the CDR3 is TGTGCCAGCCTAGATGAGGGCCTCTATGGCTACACCTTC.

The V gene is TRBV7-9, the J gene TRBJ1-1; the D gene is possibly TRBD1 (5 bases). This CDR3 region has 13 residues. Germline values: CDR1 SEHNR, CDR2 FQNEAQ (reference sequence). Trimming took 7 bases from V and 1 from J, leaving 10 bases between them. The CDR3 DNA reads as TGTGCCAGCACCTGGCAGGGGAACACTGAAGCTTTCTTT. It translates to CASTWQGNTEAFF.

CDR3 protein: CASNRQAPYEQYF. CDR3 DNA sequence: TGTGCCAGCAACAGACAGGCACCCTACGAGCAGTACTTC. V and J are TRBV2 and TRBJ2-7, with D perhaps matching TRBD1 (6 bases). The germline V gene encodes CDR1 SNHLY and CDR2 FYNNEI. The CDR3 covers 13 residues. V was clipped by 7 bases and J by 2 bases, with 12 bases between them.

The CDR3 region has the DNA TGTGCCAGCAGCCAAGATACCGGCCGGGGGGTGGTAGGCTACACCTTC. The encoded protein is CASSQDTGRGVVGYTF. The chain couples TRBV14 to TRBJ1-2; D might be TRBD1 (5 bases). Trimming left V 0 bases short and J 8 bases short, with 19 bases between. Per the germline V gene, CDR1 is SGHDN and CDR2 is FVKESK. There are 16 residues in the CDR3.

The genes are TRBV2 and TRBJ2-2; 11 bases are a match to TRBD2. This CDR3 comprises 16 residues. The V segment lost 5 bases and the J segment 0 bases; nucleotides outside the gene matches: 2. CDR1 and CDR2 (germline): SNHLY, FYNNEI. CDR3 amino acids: CASSPGLAANTGELFF. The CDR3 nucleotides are TGTGCCAGCAGTCCGGGACTAGCGGCGAACACCGGGGAGCTGTTTTTT. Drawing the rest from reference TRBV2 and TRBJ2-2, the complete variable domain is EPEVTQTPSHQVTQMGQEVILRCVPISNHLYFYWYRQILGQKVEFLVSFYNNEISEKSEIFDDQFSVERPDGSNFTLKIRSTKLEDSAMYFCASSPGLAANTGELFFGEGSRLTVL.